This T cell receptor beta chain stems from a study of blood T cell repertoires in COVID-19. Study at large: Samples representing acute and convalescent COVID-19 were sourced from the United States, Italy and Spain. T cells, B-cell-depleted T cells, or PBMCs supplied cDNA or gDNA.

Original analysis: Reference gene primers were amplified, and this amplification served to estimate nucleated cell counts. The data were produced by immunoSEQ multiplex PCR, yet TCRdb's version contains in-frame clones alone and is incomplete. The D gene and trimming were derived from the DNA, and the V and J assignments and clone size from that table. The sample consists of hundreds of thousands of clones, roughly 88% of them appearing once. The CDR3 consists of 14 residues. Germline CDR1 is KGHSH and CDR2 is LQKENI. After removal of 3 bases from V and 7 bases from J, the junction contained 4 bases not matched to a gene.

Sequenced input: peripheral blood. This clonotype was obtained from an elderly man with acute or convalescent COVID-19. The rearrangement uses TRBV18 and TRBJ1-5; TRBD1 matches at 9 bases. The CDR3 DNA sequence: TGTGCCAGCTCACCCTCGGGACAGGGACAGCCCCAGCATTTT. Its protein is CASSPSGQGQPQHF.